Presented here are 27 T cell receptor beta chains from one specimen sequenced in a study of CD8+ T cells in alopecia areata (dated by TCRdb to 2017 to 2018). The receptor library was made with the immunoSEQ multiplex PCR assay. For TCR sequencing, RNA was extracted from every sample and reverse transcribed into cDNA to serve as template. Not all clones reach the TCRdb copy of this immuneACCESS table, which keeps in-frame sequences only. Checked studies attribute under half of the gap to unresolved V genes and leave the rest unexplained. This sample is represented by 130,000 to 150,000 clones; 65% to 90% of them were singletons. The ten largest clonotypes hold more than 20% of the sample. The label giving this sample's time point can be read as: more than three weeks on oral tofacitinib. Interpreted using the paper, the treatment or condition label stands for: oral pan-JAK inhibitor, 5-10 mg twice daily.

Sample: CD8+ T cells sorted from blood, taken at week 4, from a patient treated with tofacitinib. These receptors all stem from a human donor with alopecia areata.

The CDR3 sequence is CATSRDRASSLTDTQYF. CDR3 nucleotide sequence: TGTGCCACCAGCAGAGATCGTGCTAGCAGTCTAACAGATACGCAGTATTTT. V usage is TRBV15 and J usage is TRBJ2-3, with D perhaps TRBD2 (5 bases). This CDR3 is built from 17 residues. V lost 0 bases to trimming and J lost 3 bases, with 16 bases between them. Germline CDR1 reads LNHNV; CDR2 reads YYDKDF (reference sequence).

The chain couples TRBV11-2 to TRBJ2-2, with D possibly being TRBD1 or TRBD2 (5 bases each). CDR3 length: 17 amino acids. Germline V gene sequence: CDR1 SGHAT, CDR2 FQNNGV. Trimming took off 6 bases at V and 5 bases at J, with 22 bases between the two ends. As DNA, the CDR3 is TGTGCCAGCAGTTTCGCTCAGGGAGTGCCGCTAACCGGGGAGCTGTTTTTT. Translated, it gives CASSFAQGVPLTGELFF.

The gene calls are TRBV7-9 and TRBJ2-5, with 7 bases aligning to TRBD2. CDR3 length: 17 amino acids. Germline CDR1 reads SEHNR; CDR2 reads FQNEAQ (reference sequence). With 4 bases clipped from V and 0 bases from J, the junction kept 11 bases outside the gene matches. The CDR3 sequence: CASSSTKSGTYQETQYF. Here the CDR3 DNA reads TGTGCCAGCAGCTCTACAAAAAGCGGGACTTACCAAGAGACCCAGTACTTC.

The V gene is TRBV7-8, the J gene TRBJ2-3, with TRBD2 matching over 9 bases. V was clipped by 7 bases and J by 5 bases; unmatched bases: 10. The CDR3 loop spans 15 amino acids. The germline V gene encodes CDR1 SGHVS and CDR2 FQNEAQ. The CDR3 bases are TGTGCCAGCACCATAGAGGCTAGCGGGGTAGATACGCAGTATTTT. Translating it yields CASTIEASGVDTQYF.

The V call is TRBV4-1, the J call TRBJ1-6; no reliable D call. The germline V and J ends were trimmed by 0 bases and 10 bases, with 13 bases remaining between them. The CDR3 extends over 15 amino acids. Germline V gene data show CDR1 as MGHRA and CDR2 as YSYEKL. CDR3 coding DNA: TGCGCCAGCAGCCAAGATCCGGGCGATGGCTCACCCCTCCACTTT. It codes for CASSQDPGDGSPLHF.

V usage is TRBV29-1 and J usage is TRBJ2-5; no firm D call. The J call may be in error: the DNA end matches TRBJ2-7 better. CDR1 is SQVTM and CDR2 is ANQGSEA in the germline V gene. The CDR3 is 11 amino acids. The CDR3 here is CSVEGDYEQYF. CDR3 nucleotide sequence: TGCAGCGTTGAAGGGGACTACGAGCAGTACTTC.

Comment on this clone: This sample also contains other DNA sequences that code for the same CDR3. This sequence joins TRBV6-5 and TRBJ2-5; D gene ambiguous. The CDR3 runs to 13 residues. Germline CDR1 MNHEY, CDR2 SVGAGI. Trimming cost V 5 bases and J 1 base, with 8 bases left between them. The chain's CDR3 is CASSLHSQETQYF. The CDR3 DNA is TGTGCCAGCAGTCTCCACTCCCAAGAGACCCAGTACTTC.

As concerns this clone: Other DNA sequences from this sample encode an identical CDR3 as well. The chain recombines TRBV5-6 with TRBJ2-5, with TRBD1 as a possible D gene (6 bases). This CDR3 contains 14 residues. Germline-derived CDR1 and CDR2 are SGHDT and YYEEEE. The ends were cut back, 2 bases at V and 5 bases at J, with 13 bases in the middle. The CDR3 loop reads CASSFVGARETQYF. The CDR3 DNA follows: TGTGCCAGCAGCTTTGTGGGGGCGCGTGAGACCCAGTACTTC. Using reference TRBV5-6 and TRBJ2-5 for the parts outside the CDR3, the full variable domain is DAGVTQSPTHLIKTRGQQVTLRCSPKSGHDTVSWYQQALGQGPQFIFQYYEEEERQRGNFPDRFSGHQFPNYSSELNVNALLLGDSALYLCASSFVGARETQYFGPGTRLLVL.

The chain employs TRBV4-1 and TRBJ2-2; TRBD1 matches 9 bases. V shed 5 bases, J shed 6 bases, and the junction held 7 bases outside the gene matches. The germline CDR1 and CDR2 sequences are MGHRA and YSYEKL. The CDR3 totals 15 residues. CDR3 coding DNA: TGCGCCAGCAGCTCCGACAGGGGGAGAGCCGGGGAGCTGTTTTTT. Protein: CASSSDRGRAGELFF.

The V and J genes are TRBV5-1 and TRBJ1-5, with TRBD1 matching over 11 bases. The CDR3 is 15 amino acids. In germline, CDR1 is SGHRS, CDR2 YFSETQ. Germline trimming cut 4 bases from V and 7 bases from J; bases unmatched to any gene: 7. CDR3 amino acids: CASSAWTGGDQPQHF. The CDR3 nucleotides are TGCGCCAGCAGCGCCTGGACAGGGGGCGACCAGCCCCAGCATTTT.

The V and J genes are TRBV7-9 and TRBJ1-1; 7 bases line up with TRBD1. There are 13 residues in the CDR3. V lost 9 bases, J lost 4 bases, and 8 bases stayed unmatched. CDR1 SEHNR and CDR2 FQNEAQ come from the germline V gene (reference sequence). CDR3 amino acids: CASTGESGTEAFF. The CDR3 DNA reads TGTGCCAGTACAGGGGAGTCGGGCACTGAAGCTTTCTTT. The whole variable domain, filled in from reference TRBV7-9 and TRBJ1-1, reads DTGVSQNPRHKITKRGQNVTFRCDPISEHNRLYWYRQTLGQGPEFLTYFQNEAQLEKSRLLSDRFSAERPKGSFSTLEIQRTEQGDSAMYLCASTGESGTEAFFGQGTRLTVV.

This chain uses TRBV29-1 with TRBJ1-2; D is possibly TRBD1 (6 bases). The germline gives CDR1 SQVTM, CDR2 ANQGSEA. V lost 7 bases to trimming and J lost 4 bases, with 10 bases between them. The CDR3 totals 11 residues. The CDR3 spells CSELGAYGYTF. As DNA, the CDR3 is TGCAGCGAACTGGGGGCCTATGGCTACACCTTC.

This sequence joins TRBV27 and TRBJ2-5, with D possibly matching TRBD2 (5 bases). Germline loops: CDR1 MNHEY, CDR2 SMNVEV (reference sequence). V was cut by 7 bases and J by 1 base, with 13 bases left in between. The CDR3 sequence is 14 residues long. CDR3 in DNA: TGTGCCAGCACCATCGCGGGCTCCCAAGAGACCCAGTACTTC. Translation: CASTIAGSQETQYF.

This CDR3 is CASSLSRTGGGGYTF. In DNA form, the CDR3 reads TGTGCCAGCAGTTTATCCAGGACAGGGGGAGGTGGCTACACCTTC. V gene TRBV28 combines with J gene TRBJ1-2, with 10 bases identical to TRBD1. V shed 1 base and J 7 bases; nucleotides not matched to a gene: 6. This CDR3 has 15 amino acids. Germline CDR1 is MDHEN and CDR2 is SYDVKM.

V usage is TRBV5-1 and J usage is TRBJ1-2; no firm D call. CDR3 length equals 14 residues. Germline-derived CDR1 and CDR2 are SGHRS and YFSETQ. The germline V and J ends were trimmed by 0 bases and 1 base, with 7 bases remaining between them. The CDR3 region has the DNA TGCGCCAGCAGCTTGGCTGTGGGTAACTATGGCTACACCTTC. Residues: CASSLAVGNYGYTF.

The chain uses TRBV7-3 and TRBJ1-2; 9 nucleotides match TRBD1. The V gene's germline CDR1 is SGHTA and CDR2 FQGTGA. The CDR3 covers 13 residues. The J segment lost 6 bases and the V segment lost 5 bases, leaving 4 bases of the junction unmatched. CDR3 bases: TGTGCCAGCAGCCTGGGACAGGGTCATGGCTACACCTTC. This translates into CASSLGQGHGYTF.

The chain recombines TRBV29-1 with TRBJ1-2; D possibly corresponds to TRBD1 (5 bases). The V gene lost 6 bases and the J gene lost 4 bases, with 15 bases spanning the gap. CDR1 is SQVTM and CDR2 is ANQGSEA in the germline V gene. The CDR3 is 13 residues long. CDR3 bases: TGCAGCGTGTCGGACCTTGGGGGCTATGGCTACACCTTC. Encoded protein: CSVSDLGGYGYTF.

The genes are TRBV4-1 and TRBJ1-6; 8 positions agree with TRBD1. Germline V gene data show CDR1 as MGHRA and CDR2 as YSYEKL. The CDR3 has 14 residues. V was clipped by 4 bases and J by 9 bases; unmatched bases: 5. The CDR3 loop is CASSPTGEGSPLHF. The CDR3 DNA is TGCGCCAGCAGCCCGACAGGGGAAGGTTCACCCCTCCACTTT.

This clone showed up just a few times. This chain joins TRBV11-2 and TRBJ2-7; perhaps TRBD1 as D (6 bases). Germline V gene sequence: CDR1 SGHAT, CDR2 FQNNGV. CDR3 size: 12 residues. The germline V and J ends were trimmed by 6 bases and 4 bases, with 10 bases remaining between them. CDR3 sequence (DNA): TGTGCCAGCAGGGGACACCTATACGAGCAGTACTTC. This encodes CASRGHLYEQYF.

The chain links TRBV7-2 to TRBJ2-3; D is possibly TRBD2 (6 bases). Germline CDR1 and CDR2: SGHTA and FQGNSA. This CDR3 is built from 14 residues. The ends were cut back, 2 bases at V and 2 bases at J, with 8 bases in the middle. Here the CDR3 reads CASSLSGDTDTQYF. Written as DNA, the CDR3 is TGTGCCAGCAGCTTATCGGGGGACACAGATACGCAGTATTTT.

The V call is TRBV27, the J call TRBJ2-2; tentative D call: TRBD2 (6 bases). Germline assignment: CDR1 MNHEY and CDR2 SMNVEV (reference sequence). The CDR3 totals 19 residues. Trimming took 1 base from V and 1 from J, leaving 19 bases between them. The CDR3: CASSLWGEFTTRNTGELFF. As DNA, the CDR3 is TGTGCCAGCAGTTTATGGGGGGAGTTTACTACCCGGAACACCGGGGAGCTGTTTTTT.

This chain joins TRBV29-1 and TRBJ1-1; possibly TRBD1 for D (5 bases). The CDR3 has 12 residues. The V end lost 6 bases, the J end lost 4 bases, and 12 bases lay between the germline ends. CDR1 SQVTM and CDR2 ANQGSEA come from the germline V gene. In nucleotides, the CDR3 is TGCAGCGTCTTGGGGGGTAGCACTGAAGCTTTCTTT. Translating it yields CSVLGGSTEAFF. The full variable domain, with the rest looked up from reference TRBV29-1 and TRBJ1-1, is SAVISQKPSRDICQRGTSLTIQCQVDSQVTMMFWYRQQPGQSLTLIATANQGSEATYESGFVIDKFPISRPNLTFSTLTVSNMSPEDSSIYLCSVLGGSTEAFFGQGTRLTVV.

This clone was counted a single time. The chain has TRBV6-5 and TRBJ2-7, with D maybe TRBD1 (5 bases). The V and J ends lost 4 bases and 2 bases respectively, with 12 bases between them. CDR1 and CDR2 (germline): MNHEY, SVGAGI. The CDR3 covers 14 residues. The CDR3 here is CASSSPLRAYEQYF. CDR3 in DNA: TGTGCCAGCAGTTCCCCCCTCAGGGCCTACGAGCAGTACTTC.

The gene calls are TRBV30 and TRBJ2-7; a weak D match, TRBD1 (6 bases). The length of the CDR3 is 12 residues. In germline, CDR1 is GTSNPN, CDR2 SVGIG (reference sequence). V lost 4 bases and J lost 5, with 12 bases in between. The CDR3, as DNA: TGTGCCTGGAACAGGGTTTTCCACGAGCAGTACTTC. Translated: CAWNRVFHEQYF.

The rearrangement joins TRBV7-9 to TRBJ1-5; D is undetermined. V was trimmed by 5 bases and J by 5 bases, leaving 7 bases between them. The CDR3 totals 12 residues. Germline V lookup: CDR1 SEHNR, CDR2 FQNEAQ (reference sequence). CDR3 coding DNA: TGTGCCAGCAGCCCCGAGGATCAGCCCCAGCATTTT. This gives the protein CASSPEDQPQHF. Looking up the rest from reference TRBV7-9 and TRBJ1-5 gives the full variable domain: DTGVSQNPRHKITKRGQNVTFRCDPISEHNRLYWYRQTLGQGPEFLTYFQNEAQLEKSRLLSDRFSAERPKGSFSTLEIQRTEQGDSAMYLCASSPEDQPQHFGDGTRLSIL.

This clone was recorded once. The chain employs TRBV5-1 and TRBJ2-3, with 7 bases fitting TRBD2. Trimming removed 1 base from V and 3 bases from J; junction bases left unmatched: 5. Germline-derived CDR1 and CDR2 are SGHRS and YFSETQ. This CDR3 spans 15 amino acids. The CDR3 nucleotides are TGCGCCAGCAGCTTGTACGGGGGGACGACAGATACGCAGTATTTT. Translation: CASSLYGGTTDTQYF.

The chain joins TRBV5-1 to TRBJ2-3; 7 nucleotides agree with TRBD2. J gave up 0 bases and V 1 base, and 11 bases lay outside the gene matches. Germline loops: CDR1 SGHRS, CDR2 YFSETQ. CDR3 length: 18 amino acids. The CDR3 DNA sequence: TGCGCCAGCAGCTTGTATCCTAGCGGATCCCATAGCACAGATACGCAGTATTTT. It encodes CASSLYPSGSHSTDTQYF.